The 17 T cell receptor beta chains in this list originate from one sample, sequenced in a study of tumor-infiltrating lymphocytes in primary liver carcinoma. A primer matching the constant region was used to make TCR beta cDNA from 500 to 650 ng of total RNA. Sequencing libraries for TCR beta derived from three nested multiplex PCR rounds that used slightly modified ARM-PCR. Researchers ran the first two PCR rounds for roughly 10 cycles each with TRBV1-TRBV30 forward primers and a C-beta reverse primer. TCRdb re-called the multiplex PCR reads through MiXCR, storing one row per CDR3 protein. The sample gives 200,000 or so distinct CDR3 sequences, less than 70% of which show up once; roughly 6.8% is in the top ten. Germline DNA was also extracted, and blood RNA derived from unsorted whole blood. The sample taken for sequencing was peripheral blood. Source of these receptors: a woman in her fifties or sixties with primary liver carcinoma and hepatitis B virus infection.

This chain uses TRBV5-4 with TRBJ2-7, with D possibly TRBD2 on 5 matching bases. Per germline, CDR1 SGHNT and CDR2 YYREEE (reference sequence). The V gene lost 3 bases and the J gene lost 0 bases, with 13 bases spanning the gap. The CDR3 extends over 15 amino acids. CDR3 DNA sequence: TGTGCCAGCAGCTCCCACAAGCGGAACTCCTACGAGCAGTACTTC. This gives the protein CASSSHKRNSYEQYF.

V gene TRBV9 combines with J gene TRBJ1-1; tentatively, D is TRBD1 (5 bases). Deletions cut 3 bases from V and 0 bases from J, with 12 bases between. The germline V gene has CDR1 SGDLS and CDR2 YYNGEE. The length of the CDR3 is 15 residues. Here the CDR3 DNA reads TGTGCCAGCAGCGCAGGGACCTTGCTGAACACTGAAGCTTTCTTT. Its translation is CASSAGTLLNTEAFF.

Regarding this clonotype: One base away lies a much larger clone, so this may be a sequencing read error. The genes are TRBV4-2 and TRBJ2-2; possibly TRBD2 for D (6 bases). The length of the CDR3 is 14 residues. V gave up 4 bases and J gave up 7 bases, with 13 bases separating them. Looked up from germline, CDR1 is LGHNA and CDR2 is YNFKEQ. CDR3 coding DNA: TGTGCCAGCAGCCTCGGAACGGGAGTCGGGGAGCTGTTTTTT. This gives the protein CASSLGTGVGELFF.

As concerns this clonotype: A junction boundary mismatches the germline segment, possibly from a read error. J is TRBJ1-1 and V is TRBV29-1; TRBD1 is a possible D gene (6 bases). CDR1 SQVTM and CDR2 ANQGSEA come from the germline V gene. The CDR3 is made up of 16 amino acids. CDR3 sequence: CSVTPGAGHGNSEAFF. The DNA for the CDR3 is TGCAGCGTGACTCCAGGGGCTGGACATGGGAACAGTGAAGCTTTCTTT.

This clonotype was observed at least ten times. The gene calls are TRBV6-5 and TRBJ1-2, with D possibly being TRBD1 (6 bases). Trimming pared 7 bases from V and 3 bases from J, leaving 18 bases between. The germline V gene has CDR1 MNHEY and CDR2 SVGAGI. CDR3 length equals 15 residues. In DNA, the CDR3 is TGTGCCAGCAACCCACAGGGTTCTCCGTACTATGGCTACACCTTC. This sequence encodes CASNPQGSPYYGYTF.

This clonotype came up a few times. The CDR3 nucleotides are TGTGCCAGCAGTTTATCCCGGACCACTAACTATGGCTACACCTTC. Translation gives CASSLSRTTNYGYTF. This sequence joins TRBV28 and TRBJ1-2; D is uncertain. This CDR3 contains 15 residues. Trimming removed 1 base from V and 0 bases from J, with 9 bases in between. CDR1 and CDR2 (germline): MDHEN, SYDVKM.

This clonotype occurred many times. The chain links TRBV6-1 to TRBJ2-1; 10 bases agree with TRBD2. The germline gives CDR1 MNHNS, CDR2 SASEGT. After removal of 1 base from V and 5 bases from J, the junction contained 5 bases not matched to a gene. There are 16 residues in the CDR3. CDR3 in amino acids: CASSEVALAGNNEQFF. The CDR3 coding sequence is TGTGCCAGCAGTGAAGTGGCACTAGCGGGAAACAATGAGCAGTTCTTC.

This clonotype is large within its sample. V usage is TRBV11-2 and J usage is TRBJ2-1; TRBD2 is a possible D gene (6 bases). Germline V gene data show CDR1 as SGHAT and CDR2 as FQNNGV. This CDR3 has 15 residues. V was shortened by 0 bases and J by 9 bases, with 15 bases between the two germline ends. CDR3 in amino acids: CASSLEGGSIGEQFF. For the CDR3, the DNA is TGTGCCAGCAGCTTAGAGGGAGGAAGTATCGGTGAGCAGTTCTTC.

Concerning this clonotype itself: A clone one base away is much larger, so this may be a read error. The chain uses TRBV6-1 and TRBJ2-1; D unresolved. Trimming took 0 bases from V and 10 from J, leaving 7 bases between them. This CDR3 is built from 12 residues. In germline, CDR1 is MNHNS, CDR2 SASEGT. The CDR3 spells CASSEAWLEQFF. The CDR3, as DNA: TGTGCCAGCAGTGAAGCGTGGCTGGAGCAGTTCTTC.

A remark on this clonotype: A much larger clonotype is one base distant, so this may be a read error. This chain uses TRBV30 with TRBJ2-3, with 10 bases aligning to TRBD2. Germline V gene lookup returns CDR1 GTSNPN and CDR2 SVGIG (reference sequence). This CDR3 spans 14 amino acids. CDR3 nucleotide sequence: TGTGCCTGGGATAGCGGGAGGTCGGCAGATATGCAGTATTTT. Translating it yields CAWDSGRSADMQYF.

In regard to this clonotype: A junction boundary mismatches the germline segment, possibly from a read error. The gene calls are TRBV11-2 and TRBJ2-1, with 7 bases matching TRBD1. This CDR3 is built from 15 residues. Germline CDR1 reads SGHAT; CDR2 reads FQNNGV. CDR3 sequence (DNA): TGTGCCGGCAGCCGGCCAAACTACAGGGGAAATGAGCAGTTCTTC. It encodes CAGSRPNYRGNEQFF.

About this clonotype: A much larger clonotype is one base distant, so this may be a read error. CDR3 sequence (DNA): TGTGGCAGCAGCGATCAGGTGTCCGGGGAGCTGTTTTTT. Its protein is CGSSDQVSGELFF. The chain links TRBV5-4 to TRBJ2-2; no firm D call. Germline-derived CDR1 and CDR2 are SGHNT and YYREEE (reference sequence). The CDR3 covers 13 residues.

About this clonotype: This could be a read error, since a much larger clone is one nucleotide away. The gene calls are TRBV6-5 and TRBJ1-1; perhaps TRBD1 as D (6 bases). Germline V gene data show CDR1 as MNHEY and CDR2 as SVGAGI. V was trimmed by 0 bases and J by 6 bases, leaving 8 bases between them. The CDR3 extends over 13 amino acids. In DNA, the CDR3 is TGTGCCAGCAGTTACTCACAGGGCTCTGAAGCTTTCTTT. It codes for CASSYSQGSEAFF.

This clonotype appeared a few times. The junction and the germline gene differ at one end; a read error may be behind it. V gene TRBV6-5 combines with J gene TRBJ2-5; D might be TRBD1 or TRBD2, each matching 5 bases. Germline V lookup: CDR1 MNHEY, CDR2 SVGAGI. The CDR3 totals 15 residues. In DNA form, the CDR3 reads TGTGCCAGCAGTTCATACGGGGCCAAACAAGAGAGCCAGTACTTC. Translating gives CASSSYGAKQESQYF.

This clonotype was detected only a few times. The J gene is TRBJ2-1, the V gene TRBV5-4, with 15 bases matching TRBD2. Germline CDR1 SGHNT, CDR2 YYREEE (reference sequence). The junction had 4 bases not matched to a gene; V was cut back by 0 bases and J by 0 bases. The CDR3 totals 19 residues. The CDR3 reads CASSLAGLAGGSSYNEQFF. The DNA for the CDR3 is TGTGCCAGCAGCTTGGCAGGACTAGCGGGAGGGAGCTCCTACAATGAGCAGTTCTTC.

This clonotype was observed a few times. V and J are TRBV28 and TRBJ2-7; D is possibly TRBD2 (6 bases). The CDR3 is 15 residues long. V lost 6 bases and J lost 4, with 19 bases in between. Germline assignment: CDR1 MDHEN and CDR2 SYDVKM. The CDR3 DNA is TGTGCCAGCAGCCCGAACCGGGAGTGGGGGTACGAGCAGTACTTC. This codes for CASSPNREWGYEQYF.

Only a few counts were recorded for this clonotype. At one boundary the junction diverges from the germline segment, which might be a read error. The chain joins TRBV6-1 to TRBJ2-5; D is unresolved. The length of the CDR3 is 14 residues. Germline V gene sequence: CDR1 MNHNS, CDR2 SASEGT. The CDR3: CANSADPARETQYF. The CDR3 DNA reads TGTGCCAACAGTGCGGACCCGGCCAGGGAGACCCAGTACTTC.